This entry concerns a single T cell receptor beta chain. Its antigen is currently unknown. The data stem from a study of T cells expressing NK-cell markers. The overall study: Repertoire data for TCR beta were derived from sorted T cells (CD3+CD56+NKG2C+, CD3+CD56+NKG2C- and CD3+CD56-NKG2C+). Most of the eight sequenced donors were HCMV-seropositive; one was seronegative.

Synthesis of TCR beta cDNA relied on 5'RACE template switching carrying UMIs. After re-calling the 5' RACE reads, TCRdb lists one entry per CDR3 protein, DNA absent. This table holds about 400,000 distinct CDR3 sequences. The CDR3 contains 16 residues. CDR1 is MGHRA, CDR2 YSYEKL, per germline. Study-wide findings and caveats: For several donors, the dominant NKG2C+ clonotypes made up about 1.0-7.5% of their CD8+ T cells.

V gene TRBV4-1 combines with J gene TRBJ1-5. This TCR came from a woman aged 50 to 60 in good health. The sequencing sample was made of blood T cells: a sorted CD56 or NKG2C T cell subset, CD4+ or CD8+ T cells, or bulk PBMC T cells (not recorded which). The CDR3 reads CASSTGRTASNQPQHF.